Described below is a single TCR beta chain sequence and its context. The antigen it recognizes is unknown. Base qualities are not provided; no much larger clone lies one nucleotide away. This sample was taken from a study of CD8 T cells in ankylosing spondylitis (dated by TCRdb to the late 2010s). Regarding the complete study: T cell receptor beta repertoires were profiled in healthy donors and ankylosing spondylitis patients so that disease-linked TCR variants could be found. The full study cohort comprised 25 ankylosing spondylitis patients and roughly 110 healthy donors. Peripheral blood was sampled, and synovial fluid was also collected from ankylosing spondylitis patients. Results and caveats for the whole study, not just this receptor: A CD8+ phenotype was shown by the disease-linked clones, which were found at relatively low frequencies in peripheral blood. Some TCR beta motif variants had previously been reported in synovial fluid and blood of reactive arthritis patients, which suggested common disease-initiation mechanisms. The disease-linked clones were reported to be significantly enriched in matched synovial fluid samples from ankylosing spondylitis patients. A TCR beta motif made up of several highly homologous amino acid variants appeared to be characteristic of blood from ankylosing spondylitis patients.

The germline V and J ends show losses of 2 bases and 10 bases respectively, and no gene match explains 8 bases of the junction. The CDR3 holds 15 amino acids from the cysteine to the phenylalanine. The CDR3 DNA has 45 bases and is translated from base 1. The listed sequencing device is Illumina HiSeq 2500. TCR beta libraries were prepared by quantitative 5'-RACE with molecular barcodes. The paper's processing steps were these. Disease-linked TCR variants were identified with a new computational method built on a probabilistic model of VDJ rearrangement. TCRdb handled the public reads itself, with Q25 trimming in fastp and clone calling in MiXCR, and kept productive beta chains. A single entry per CDR3 protein holds the most common genes and DNA from its merged rows. For this entry, the V and J calls and clone size follow TCRdb and not the study's own pipeline. Present in this sample are about 700,000 distinct CDR3 sequences, 15% to 20% of which were seen just once. The top ten constitute approximately 18% of the sample.

Sequenced: blood, either unsorted or a sorted T cell fraction (not recorded which). This TCR came from a male donor with ankylosing spondylitis. This chain joins TRBV12-3 or TRBV12-4 to TRBJ2-1; a stretch of 10 junction bases matches TRBD2. The CDR3 amino acid sequence is: CASSLRLAGAVEQFF. The nucleotide sequence reads TGTGCCAGCAGTTTACGGCTAGCGGGAGCCGTGGAGCAGTTCTTC.